These 4 T cell receptor beta chains were all obtained from the same sample, sequenced in a study of OX40 agonist ivuxolimab in advanced cancers. TCRdb's copy holds only in-frame clones and misses some; the assay was immunoSEQ multiplex PCR. The data contain almost 85,000 clones, about 86% of them singletons. The sample was CD4+ or CD8+ T cells sorted from blood, taken in a trial of the OX40 agonist ivuxolimab. These receptors all stem from an adult with an advanced solid tumor such as melanoma, head and neck, liver or kidney cancer.

In its sample, this clone was seen once. The chain's CDR3 is CASSSSTGPYEQYF. In nucleotides, the CDR3 is TGTGCCAGCAGTTCCTCGACAGGGCCCTACGAGCAGTACTTC. The V and J genes are TRBV6-6 and TRBJ2-7; 7 bases map to TRBD1. CDR3 length: 14 residues. CDR1 and CDR2 (germline): MNHNY, SVGAGI (reference sequence). With V trimmed by 4 bases and J by 2 bases, 5 bases remained unmatched.

The chain joins TRBV7-9 to TRBJ2-1; D not certain. The CDR3 totals 14 residues. Germline V gene lookup returns CDR1 SEHNR and CDR2 FQNEAQ (reference sequence). V lost 1 base to trimming and J lost 3 bases, with 7 bases between them. The CDR3 is CASSLGGVYNEQFF. As DNA, the CDR3 is TGTGCCAGCAGCTTAGGTGGGGTCTACAATGAGCAGTTCTTC.

Only one count was recorded for this clone. J is TRBJ2-6 and V is TRBV2; D is unclear. CDR1 is SNHLY and CDR2 is FYNNEI in the germline V gene. V lost 6 bases and J lost 2, with 5 bases in between. This CDR3 is 13 amino acids long. The CDR3 DNA sequence: TGTGCCAGCAGAGTAACTGGGGCCAACGTCCTGACTTTC. Its protein is CASRVTGANVLTF.

The chain uses TRBV9 and TRBJ1-4; 7 positions match TRBD1. The V segment lost 0 bases and the J segment 4 bases; nucleotides outside the gene matches: 6. Per the germline V gene, CDR1 is SGDLS and CDR2 is YYNGEE. This CDR3 is 16 amino acids long. CDR3 sequence reads: CASSVGSTGFNEKLFF. The CDR3 nucleotides are TGTGCCAGCAGCGTAGGATCGACAGGGTTTAATGAAAAACTGTTTTTT.